This T cell receptor (beta chain) originates from a study of T cell changes during pregnancy in multiple sclerosis. This table comes from immunoSEQ multiplex PCR, and its TCRdb copy is limited to in-frame clones, with some not included. The repertoire holds tens of thousands of clones, with roughly 94% as singletons. Germline CDR1 and CDR2: SGHTA and FQGNSA. Trimming stripped 6 bases from V and 5 bases from J, with 20 bases between. This CDR3 region has 16 residues. This clone was seen a single time. The chain combines TRBV7-2 with TRBJ1-5; a possible D gene is TRBD1 (5 bases). This TCR was recovered from a female donor with multiple sclerosis, enrolled in a pregnancy study. This specimen consisted of peripheral blood, obtained in the third trimester of pregnancy. The CDR3 sequence is CASSPGAGRGHQPQHF. The CDR3 nucleotides are TGTGCCAGCAGTCCAGGCGCAGGGAGGGGTCATCAGCCCCAGCATTTT.